These 7 T cell receptor beta chains originate from one sample sequenced in a study of early T cells in non-severe SARS-CoV-2 infection. Using its own MiXCR run on the 5' RACE reads, TCRdb lists one record per CDR3 protein. This table has about 68,000 distinct CDR3 sequences, 12% appearing once. The sample was whole blood. The source is an adult who was a healthcare worker with PCR-confirmed SARS-CoV-2 infection or an uninfected control (not recorded which).

Only a few counts were recorded for this clonotype. The rearrangement links TRBV6-5 to TRBJ1-1; unclear D gene. Deletions cut 7 bases from V and 5 bases from J, with 8 bases between. The germline gives CDR1 MNHEY, CDR2 SVGAGI. The CDR3 is 11 residues long. CDR3 amino acids: CASIEGTEAFF. The CDR3 DNA reads as TGTGCCAGCATTGAGGGAACTGAAGCTTTCTTT.

This clonotype was seen ten or more times. V usage is TRBV12-3 or TRBV12-4 and J usage is TRBJ2-1; 7 nucleotides match TRBD1. V gave up 6 bases and J gave up 6 bases; unmatched junction bases: 8. This CDR3 has 14 amino acids. CDR3 residues: CASSLDRAPNEQFF. CDR3 nucleotide sequence: TGTGCCAGCAGCCTCGACAGGGCTCCCAATGAGCAGTTCTTC.

This clonotype was picked up a small number of times. The chain carries TRBV7-2 and TRBJ1-1; D ambiguous. The CDR3 has 13 amino acids. Trimming took off 5 bases at V and 7 bases at J, with 14 bases between the two ends. Germline V gene data show CDR1 as SGHTA and CDR2 as FQGNSA. The CDR3 spells CASSPRTISEAFF. The CDR3 coding sequence is TGTGCCAGCAGCCCTCGGACTATCAGTGAAGCTTTCTTT.

This clonotype occurred a few times. The V gene is TRBV2, the J gene TRBJ2-3, with a tentative D call TRBD2 (6 bases). V was trimmed by 6 bases and J by 3 bases, leaving 16 bases between them. The CDR3 totals 15 residues. Germline CDR1 and CDR2: SNHLY and FYNNEI. In nucleotides, the CDR3 is TGTGCCAGCAGAGGTTGGCGGGGTATGACAGATACGCAGTATTTT. This translates into CASRGWRGMTDTQYF.

The chain employs TRBV9 and TRBJ2-5, with D tentatively TRBD2 (7 bases). V lost 4 bases and J lost 4, with 17 bases in between. CDR1 and CDR2 from the germline V gene are SGDLS and YYNGEE. This CDR3 comprises 15 residues. The CDR3 nucleotides read TGTGCCAGCAGCCCGCGGGGGCGAGGGGGAGAGACCCAGTACTTC. Translating it yields CASSPRGRGGETQYF.

The CDR3 sequence is CASSISDGEETQYF. The CDR3, as DNA: TGTGCCAGTAGTATATCTGACGGTGAAGAGACCCAGTACTTC. The chain is built from TRBV19 and TRBJ2-5; no clear D gene. This CDR3 spans 14 amino acids. Germline CDR1 is LNHDA and CDR2 is SQIVND (reference sequence). The V and J ends lost 2 bases and 3 bases respectively, with 10 bases between them.

Ten or more counts support this clonotype. The chain is built from TRBV29-1 and TRBJ2-7; 11 bases align to TRBD2. After removal of 6 bases from V and 5 bases from J, the junction contained 3 bases not matched to a gene. The germline V gene encodes CDR1 SQVTM and CDR2 ANQGSEA. The CDR3 extends over 12 amino acids. This CDR3 reads CSVLAGGNEQYF. The DNA of the CDR3 is TGCAGCGTCCTAGCGGGAGGTAACGAGCAGTACTTC.